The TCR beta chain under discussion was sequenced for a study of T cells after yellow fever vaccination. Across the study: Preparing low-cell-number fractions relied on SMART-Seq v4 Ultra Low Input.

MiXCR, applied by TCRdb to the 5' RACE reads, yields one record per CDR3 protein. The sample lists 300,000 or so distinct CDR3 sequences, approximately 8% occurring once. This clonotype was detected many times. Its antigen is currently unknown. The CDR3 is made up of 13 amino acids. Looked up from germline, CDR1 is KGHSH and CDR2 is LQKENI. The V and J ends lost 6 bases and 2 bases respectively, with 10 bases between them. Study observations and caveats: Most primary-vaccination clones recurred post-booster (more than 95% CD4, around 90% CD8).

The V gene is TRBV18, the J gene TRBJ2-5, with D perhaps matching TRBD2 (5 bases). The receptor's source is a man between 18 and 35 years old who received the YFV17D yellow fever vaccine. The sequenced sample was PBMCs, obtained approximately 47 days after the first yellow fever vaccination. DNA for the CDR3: TGTGCCAGCTCGCGACCGGGACAAGAGACCCAGTACTTC. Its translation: CASSRPGQETQYF.